Sequencing of this TCR beta chain was carried out in a study of blood T cells in healthy people across ages. A sample-barcoded 5' primer and a J-beta primer mix were used in a second PCR of roughly 7 to 12 cycles. The template-switch adaptor was a 5' adaptor with 12 random nucleotides. It tagged each cDNA molecule. TCRdb processed the 5' RACE reads anew with MiXCR; each CDR3 protein has one entry. The sample contains about 1.8 million distinct CDR3 sequences, about 50% of which appear only once. Only a few counts were recorded for this clonotype. Its target is not known. Researchers collected about 10 milliliters of peripheral blood from every single donor. The study's findings and limits: The authors considered diversity estimates from one million T cells to be underestimates.

This sequence originates from a woman in her 40s in good health. What was sequenced was blood.

In DNA form, the CDR3 reads TGTGCCATCAGTCCCGGGACTAGCGGGGGGGCAAGCAATGAGCAGTTCTTC. It is translated as CAISPGTSGGASNEQFF. The chain couples TRBV10-3 to TRBJ2-1, with TRBD2 matching 16 bases. CDR3 length: 17 residues. Trimming took 5 bases from V and 6 from J; bases not matched to a gene: 7. The germline CDR1 and CDR2 sequences are ENHRY and SYGVKD.